A single sample is the source of the 15 T cell receptor beta chains below, sequenced in a study of identical twins. TCRdb processed the 5' RACE reads anew with MiXCR; each CDR3 protein has one entry. The repertoire holds approximately 240,000 distinct CDR3 sequences, about 14% seen once, with 8.5% to 10% in the top ten. Input material: memory (CD45RO+) T cells sorted from blood. The receptors stem from a woman aged 18 to 35 in good health.

V usage is TRBV30 and J usage is TRBJ2-5; no reliable D call. The CDR3 contains 11 residues. V was pared by 0 bases and J by 2 bases, with 1 base between. CDR1 is GTSNPN and CDR2 is SVGIG in the germline V gene (reference sequence). CDR3 DNA sequence: TGTGCCTGGAGTGTACAAGAGACCCAGTACTTC. It codes for CAWSVQETQYF.

V and J are TRBV20-1 and TRBJ2-7; 15 bases agree with TRBD2. V was pared by 3 bases and J by 7 bases, with 13 bases of the junction left unmatched. Looked up from germline, CDR1 is DFQATT and CDR2 is SNEGSKA (reference sequence). This CDR3 spans 17 amino acids. The CDR3 sequence is CSARGTSGGSLVSEQYF. The CDR3 bases are TGCAGTGCTAGGGGGACTAGCGGGGGGTCTCTTGTGAGTGAGCAGTACTTC.

The chain recombines TRBV4-3 with TRBJ2-1, with 8 positions matching TRBD2. J was trimmed by 4 bases and V by 3 bases; bases with no gene match: 14. Germline CDR1 is LGHNA and CDR2 is YSLEER. CDR3 length equals 18 residues. CDR3 residues: CASSQYHGALAGYNEQFF. The CDR3 DNA sequence: TGCGCCAGCAGCCAGTACCACGGGGCTCTAGCGGGTTACAATGAGCAGTTCTTC.

This chain links TRBV20-1 with TRBJ2-1; TRBD2 matches 13 bases. V lost 6 bases, J lost 5 bases, and 7 bases stayed unmatched. The CDR3 is 15 residues long. The germline CDR1 and CDR2 sequences are DFQATT and SNEGSKA (reference sequence). The CDR3 loop reads CSAYKLAGGDNEQFF. The CDR3, as DNA: TGCAGTGCCTACAAACTAGCGGGAGGGGACAATGAGCAGTTCTTC.

This clonotype appeared many times. The chain joins TRBV12-3 or TRBV12-4 to TRBJ1-3, with D unresolved. The CDR3 spans 12 residues. Trimming left V 5 bases short and J 2 bases short, with 4 bases between. CDR3 nucleotide sequence: TGTGCCAGCAGTATTACTGGAAACACCATATATTTT. Its translation is CASSITGNTIYF.

This clonotype has more than one count but fewer than ten. This sequence joins TRBV7-9 and TRBJ2-2; D is ambiguous. The CDR3 is 15 residues long. CDR1 SEHNR and CDR2 FQNEAQ come from the germline V gene (reference sequence). Trimming took 1 base from V and 3 from J, leaving 9 bases between them. This CDR3 is CASSLGSLHTGELFF. In DNA, the CDR3 is TGTGCCAGCAGCTTAGGATCCCTCCACACCGGGGAGCTGTTTTTT.

V is TRBV20-1 and J is TRBJ1-2, with a possible D match to TRBD1 (6 bases). This CDR3 region has 14 residues. Germline assignment: CDR1 DFQATT and CDR2 SNEGSKA (reference sequence). V lost 6 bases and J lost 0, with 14 bases in between. This CDR3 is CSAGGGAANYGYTF. The CDR3 DNA reads TGCAGTGCCGGGGGCGGCGCAGCTAACTATGGCTACACCTTC.

At least ten counts were recorded for this clonotype. The CDR3 reads CASSRGGPDAEAFF. CDR3 bases: TGCGCCAGCAGCAGGGGCGGCCCGGACGCTGAAGCTTTCTTT. V is TRBV5-1 and J is TRBJ1-1; a possible D gene is TRBD1 (5 bases). The V end lost 4 bases, the J end lost 6 bases, and 16 bases lay between the germline ends. The CDR3 extends over 14 amino acids. Germline V CDR1 and CDR2: SGHRS, YFSETQ.

The J gene is TRBJ2-7, the V gene TRBV10-3; D remains unclear. V lost 9 bases to trimming and J lost 2 bases, with 14 bases between them. This CDR3 region has 13 residues. The germline CDR1 and CDR2 sequences are ENHRY and SYGVKD. CDR3 DNA sequence: TGTGCCATAGCTGAGGCAAACCCCTACGAGCAGTACTTC. It translates to CAIAEANPYEQYF.

The chain combines TRBV5-4 with TRBJ2-5; D unclear. V was clipped by 4 bases and J by 0 bases, with 13 bases between them. Germline V gene lookup returns CDR1 SGHNT and CDR2 YYREEE (reference sequence). This CDR3 region has 15 residues. The DNA for the CDR3 is TGTGCCAGCAGCCTGTCCCTATTGGACCAAGAGACCCAGTACTTC. It yields the protein CASSLSLLDQETQYF.

This clonotype has only a few counts. This chain connects TRBV7-2 to TRBJ1-2; 7 nucleotides line up with TRBD1. CDR1 is SGHTA and CDR2 is FQGNSA in the germline V gene. Trimming removed 8 bases from V and 5 bases from J; junction bases left unmatched: 11. This CDR3 region has 14 residues. The CDR3 region is CASGYTGTEYGYTF. The CDR3 nucleotides read TGTGCCAGCGGGTACACCGGGACAGAGTATGGCTACACCTTC.

This chain uses TRBV5-1 with TRBJ2-1; D might be TRBD1 (5 bases). This CDR3 has 15 residues. Germline V lookup: CDR1 SGHRS, CDR2 YFSETQ. V was cut by 2 bases and J by 5 bases, with 14 bases left in between. The CDR3 loop reads CASSFDRHPDNEQFF. The CDR3 bases are TGCGCCAGCAGCTTCGACAGACACCCGGACAATGAGCAGTTCTTC.

DNA of the CDR3: TGCAGTGCTGAAACCAGACTAGCGGCTACGCAGTATTTT. This sequence encodes CSAETRLAATQYF. The chain combines TRBV20-1 with TRBJ2-3; 9 bases are a match to TRBD2. This CDR3 has 13 amino acids. After removal of 5 bases from V and 8 bases from J, the junction contained 8 bases not matched to a gene. Looked up from germline, CDR1 is DFQATT and CDR2 is SNEGSKA (reference sequence).

This clonotype was recorded a few times. The chain has TRBV5-1 and TRBJ1-2; unclear D gene. This CDR3 has 13 residues. Germline values: CDR1 SGHRS, CDR2 YFSETQ. Between the trimmed V and J ends, which lost 1 base and 5 bases, there was a span of 9 bases. The CDR3 DNA is TGCGCCAGCAGCTTGAGGGTGGAATATGGCTACACCTTC. It is translated as CASSLRVEYGYTF.

The V and J genes are TRBV9 and TRBJ2-3; 11 bases align to TRBD2. The V segment lost 4 bases and the J segment 2 bases; nucleotides outside the gene matches: 12. CDR3 length equals 18 residues. Germline V lookup: CDR1 SGDLS, CDR2 YYNGEE. The CDR3 loop is CASSPQLAGATYTDTQYF. The CDR3 DNA reads as TGTGCCAGCAGCCCCCAACTAGCGGGGGCCACTTACACAGATACGCAGTATTTT.